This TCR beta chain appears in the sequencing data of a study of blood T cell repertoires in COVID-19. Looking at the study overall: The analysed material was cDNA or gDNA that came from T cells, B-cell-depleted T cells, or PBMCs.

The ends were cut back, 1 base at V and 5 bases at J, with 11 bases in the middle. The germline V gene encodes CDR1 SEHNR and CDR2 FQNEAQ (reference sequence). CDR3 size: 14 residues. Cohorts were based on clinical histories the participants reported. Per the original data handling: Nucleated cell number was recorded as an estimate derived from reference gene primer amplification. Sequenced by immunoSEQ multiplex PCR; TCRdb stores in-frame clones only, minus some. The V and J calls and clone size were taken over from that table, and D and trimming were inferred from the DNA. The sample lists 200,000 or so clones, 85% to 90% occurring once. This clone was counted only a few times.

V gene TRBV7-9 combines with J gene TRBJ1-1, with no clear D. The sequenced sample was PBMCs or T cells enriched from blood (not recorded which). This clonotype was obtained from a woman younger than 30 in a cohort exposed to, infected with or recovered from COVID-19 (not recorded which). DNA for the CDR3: TGTGCCAGCAGCTTAGAGTCGGTAGCAACTGAAGCTTTCTTT. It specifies CASSLESVATEAFF.